The next 26 T cell receptor beta chains were all read from a single sample in a study of cytomegalovirus exposure and HLA in healthy donors. 60 Vbeta and 13 Jbeta primers were used in PCR. Profiling relied on immunoSEQ multiplex PCR, and the TCRdb table lists in-frame clones only, not all of them. The sample has roughly 160,000 clones; around four fifths are singletons. The sample comprised PBMCs. These receptors were obtained from a woman between 45 and 60 years old in good health and CMV-seronegative.

CDR3 region: CASSQDPTSGRTLRAYEQFF. In DNA, the CDR3 is TGTGCCAGCAGCCAAGACCCGACTAGCGGGAGAACGCTACGAGCATATGAGCAGTTCTTC. The genes are TRBV4-2 and TRBJ2-1; 12 nucleotides agree with TRBD2. Unmatched junction bases numbered 17, after V lost 0 bases and J lost 8 bases. The CDR3 totals 20 residues. The V gene's germline CDR1 is LGHNA and CDR2 YNFKEQ.

The V and J genes are TRBV5-8 and TRBJ2-7; 8 nucleotides line up with TRBD2. Germline V gene sequence: CDR1 SGHTS, CDR2 YDEGEE. V lost 5 bases, J lost 3 bases, and 10 bases stayed unmatched. The CDR3 extends over 15 amino acids. In DNA, the CDR3 is TGTGCCAGCAGGACTACGGGACTAGGGGGCTACGAGCAGTACTTC. Its translation is CASRTTGLGGYEQYF. The entire variable domain, with the rest obtained from reference TRBV5-8 and TRBJ2-7, is as follows: EAGVTQSPTHLIKTRGQQATLRCSPISGHTSVYWYQQALGLGLQFLLWYDEGEERNRGNFPPRFSGRQFPNYSSELNVNALELEDSALYLCASRTTGLGGYEQYFGPGTRLTVT.

There are a few counts of this clone. The V gene is TRBV10-1, the J gene TRBJ2-1; 11 bases fit TRBD2. Trimming removed 9 bases from V and 4 bases from J; junction bases left unmatched: 14. CDR1 and CDR2 from the germline V gene are WNHNN and SYGVQD (reference sequence). This CDR3 contains 17 residues. In DNA form, the CDR3 reads TGCGCCAGGAACCTAGCGGGGGGCCCTGTGGGGTACAATGAGCAGTTCTTC. This translates into CARNLAGGPVGYNEQFF.

The V gene is TRBV7-3, the J gene TRBJ2-5; no firm D call. The CDR3 is 13 residues long. The germline CDR1 and CDR2 sequences are SGHTA and FQGTGA. V was clipped by 3 bases and J by 4 bases, with 9 bases between them. CDR3 residues: CASSFVLSETQYF. The CDR3 DNA sequence: TGTGCCAGCAGCTTTGTCTTGTCAGAGACCCAGTACTTC. The entire variable domain, with the rest obtained from reference TRBV7-3 and TRBJ2-5, is as follows: GAGVSQTPSNKVTEKGKYVELRCDPISGHTALYWYRQSLGQGPEFLIYFQGTGAADDSGLPNDRFFAVRPEGSVSTLKIQRTERGDSAVYLCASSFVLSETQYFGPGTRLLVL.

The chain combines TRBV4-1 with TRBJ2-1, with TRBD2 identical over 8 bases. This CDR3 comprises 17 residues. V lost 0 bases, J lost 5 bases, and 9 bases stayed unmatched. Germline V CDR1 and CDR2: MGHRA, YSYEKL. Here the CDR3 DNA reads TGCGCCAGCAGCCAAGATATCCCAGGGACTAGAGACAATGAGCAGTTCTTC. Its translation is CASSQDIPGTRDNEQFF.

The chain carries TRBV2 and TRBJ2-5; 8 bases align to TRBD1. The V segment lost 7 bases and the J segment 5 bases; nucleotides outside the gene matches: 6. Germline CDR1 is SNHLY and CDR2 is FYNNEI. The CDR3 spans 13 residues. The CDR3 spells CASTITGGETQYF. In DNA, the CDR3 is TGTGCCAGCACCATTACAGGGGGGGAGACCCAGTACTTC.

The chain joins TRBV7-2 to TRBJ2-5; D not certain. The CDR3 totals 13 residues. CDR1 is SGHTA, CDR2 FQGNSA, per germline. Trimming shortened V by 1 base and J by 2 bases, and 5 bases separated the two germline ends. The CDR3 reads CASSLGQQETQYF. The DNA for the CDR3 is TGTGCCAGCAGCTTAGGGCAGCAAGAGACCCAGTACTTC.

This sequence joins TRBV2 and TRBJ2-3; the match to TRBD1 covers 7 bases. Germline V gene sequence: CDR1 SNHLY, CDR2 FYNNEI. V lost 1 base, J lost 3 bases, and 1 base stayed unmatched. The CDR3 loop spans 14 amino acids. This CDR3 is CASSEGQGTDTQYF. In DNA, the CDR3 is TGTGCCAGCAGTGAAGGACAGGGTACAGATACGCAGTATTTT.

The chain joins TRBV11-3 to TRBJ1-3; 7 bases fit TRBD1. V lost 5 bases to trimming and J lost 0 bases; unmatched junction nucleotides: 7. The CDR3 covers 16 residues. Germline V lookup: CDR1 SGHNT, CDR2 YENEEA. The CDR3 region has the DNA TGTGCCAGCAGCCTACAGGGGCAACACTCTGGAAACACCATATATTTT. Its translation: CASSLQGQHSGNTIYF.

The chain employs TRBV20-1 and TRBJ2-7, with a possible D match to TRBD2 (6 bases). This CDR3 has 11 residues. CDR1 and CDR2 (germline): DFQATT, SNEGSKA (reference sequence). CDR3 sequence: CSGLTGDEQYF. CDR3 coding DNA: TGCAGCGGGCTGACGGGGGACGAGCAGTACTTC.

This sequence joins TRBV5-1 and TRBJ1-1, with 8 bases fitting TRBD1. Per the germline V gene, CDR1 is SGHRS and CDR2 is YFSETQ. Germline trimming cut 0 bases from V and 0 bases from J; bases unmatched to any gene: 7. The CDR3 is 17 residues long. The CDR3 nucleotides read TGCGCCAGCAGCTTGGAAAAACACAGGGGGGTGAACACTGAAGCTTTCTTT. Translation gives CASSLEKHRGVNTEAFF. The complete variable domain, with remaining parts taken from reference TRBV5-1 and TRBJ1-1, reads KAGVTQTPRYLIKTRGQQVTLSCSPISGHRSVSWYQQTPGQGLQFLFEYFSETQRNKGNFPGRFSGRQFSNSRSEMNVSTLELGDSALYLCASSLEKHRGVNTEAFFGQGTRLTVV.

The chain joins TRBV29-1 to TRBJ2-3; TRBD1 is a possible D gene (6 bases). Between the trimmed V and J ends, which lost 1 base and 2 bases, there was a span of 10 bases. Per the germline V gene, CDR1 is SQVTM and CDR2 is ANQGSEA. The length of the CDR3 is 14 residues. CDR3 protein: CSVEAGQTTDTQYF. DNA of the CDR3: TGCAGCGTTGAAGCCGGACAGACCACAGATACGCAGTATTTT.

This clone has just one count. The chain has TRBV5-6 and TRBJ1-5; TRBD1 is a possible D gene (5 bases). The CDR3 runs to 13 residues. V lost 3 bases and J lost 7, with 11 bases in between. The germline CDR1 and CDR2 sequences are SGHDT and YYEEEE. CDR3 sequence (DNA): TGTGCCAGCAGCTGGGGGGTAGGGCAGCCCCAGCATTTT. This codes for CASSWGVGQPQHF. The full variable domain, in which reference TRBV5-6 and TRBJ1-5 provide the parts outside the CDR3, is DAGVTQSPTHLIKTRGQQVTLRCSPKSGHDTVSWYQQALGQGPQFIFQYYEEEERQRGNFPDRFSGHQFPNYSSELNVNALLLGDSALYLCASSWGVGQPQHFGDGTRLSIL.

The genes are TRBV27 and TRBJ2-5; D is possibly TRBD1 (6 bases). Germline CDR1 reads MNHEY; CDR2 reads SMNVEV (reference sequence). The V gene lost 3 bases and the J gene lost 5 bases, with 10 bases spanning the gap. The length of the CDR3 is 13 residues. CDR3 DNA: TGTGCCAGCAGTTTCAGGGGCAGGGAGACCCAGTACTTC. This translates into CASSFRGRETQYF.

The chain links TRBV6-5 to TRBJ1-3; the match to TRBD1 covers 8 bases. The CDR3 spans 15 residues. The J segment lost 3 bases and the V segment lost 6 bases, leaving 7 bases of the junction unmatched. The germline V gene has CDR1 MNHEY and CDR2 SVGAGI. DNA of the CDR3: TGTGCCAGCAGGCCTACAGGGGGTTATGGAAACACCATATATTTT. This encodes CASRPTGGYGNTIYF.

J is TRBJ1-3 and V is TRBV5-1, with D uncertain. V was cut by 2 bases and J by 0 bases, with 6 bases left in between. This CDR3 has 14 residues. Germline-derived CDR1 and CDR2 are SGHRS and YFSETQ. The CDR3 DNA follows: TGCGCCAGCAGCTTAGAGAGCTCTGGAAACACCATATATTTT. This gives the protein CASSLESSGNTIYF.

This chain joins TRBV5-1 and TRBJ2-1; a possible D gene is TRBD2 (5 bases). The CDR3 has 16 residues. Trimming shortened V by 0 bases and J by 3 bases, and 13 bases separated the two germline ends. Germline lookup yields CDR1 SGHRS and CDR2 YFSETQ. CDR3 sequence: CASSLEGSGYYNEQFF. The CDR3 bases are TGCGCCAGCAGCTTGGAAGGGAGTGGATACTACAATGAGCAGTTCTTC.

This clone was seen only once. The chain links TRBV19 to TRBJ1-6; perhaps TRBD1 as D (5 bases). The CDR3 is made up of 16 amino acids. Germline V gives CDR1 LNHDA, CDR2 SQIVND (reference sequence). Trimming left V 4 bases short and J 0 bases short, with 10 bases between. As DNA, the CDR3 is TGTGCCAGTAGTACGACAGAAAGCTCCTATAATTCACCCCTCCACTTT. Translation gives CASSTTESSYNSPLHF.

V usage is TRBV29-1 and J usage is TRBJ2-7; 9 bases align to TRBD1. Trimming cost V 6 bases and J 1 base; bases outside gene matches: 7. The germline gives CDR1 SQVTM, CDR2 ANQGSEA. There are 14 residues in the CDR3. The DNA for the CDR3 is TGCAGCGTCGCCGGGACAGGGAATTCCTACGAGCAGTACTTC. Translating gives CSVAGTGNSYEQYF.

The chain employs TRBV7-2 and TRBJ1-2; maybe TRBD1 (6 bases). The germline V gene has CDR1 SGHTA and CDR2 FQGNSA. The CDR3 has 12 amino acids. V lost 4 bases to trimming and J lost 8 bases, with 11 bases between them. CDR3 amino acids: CASSSRGGGYTF. In DNA form, the CDR3 reads TGTGCCAGCAGCTCTCGCGGGGGCGGCTACACCTTC.

V usage is TRBV28 and J usage is TRBJ2-7; weak D call: TRBD1 (7 bases). The germline V and J ends were trimmed by 8 bases and 0 bases, with 14 bases remaining between them. Germline V gene data show CDR1 as MDHEN and CDR2 as SYDVKM. The CDR3 loop spans 14 amino acids. CDR3 amino acids: CASFSGGTSYEQYF. CDR3 coding DNA: TGTGCCAGCTTTTCAGGGGGGACCTCCTACGAGCAGTACTTC.

CDR3 in amino acids: CASSPGQGAFGELFF. CDR3 sequence (DNA): TGTGCCAGCTCACCGGGACAGGGGGCGTTCGGGGAGCTGTTTTTT. The rearrangement uses TRBV18 and TRBJ2-2; TRBD1 aligns across 12 bases. The CDR3 runs to 15 residues. Per germline, CDR1 KGHSH and CDR2 LQKENI. The junction had 3 bases not matched to a gene; V was cut back by 3 bases and J by 7 bases. The whole variable domain, filled in from reference TRBV18 and TRBJ2-2, reads NAGVMQNPRHLVRRRGQEARLRCSPMKGHSHVYWYRQLPEEGLKFMVYLQKENIIDESGMPKERFSAEFPKEGPSILRIQQVVRGDSAAYFCASSPGQGAFGELFFGEGSRLTVL.

The chain couples TRBV5-4 to TRBJ2-7; TRBD2 aligns across 7 bases. The CDR3 totals 14 residues. The germline V gene has CDR1 SGHNT and CDR2 YYREEE (reference sequence). Trimming took 0 bases from V and 0 from J; bases not matched to a gene: 0. The CDR3 sequence is CASSLGGSSYEQYF. CDR3 coding DNA: TGTGCCAGCAGCTTGGGCGGGAGCTCCTACGAGCAGTACTTC. Drawing the rest from reference TRBV5-4 and TRBJ2-7, the complete variable domain is ETGVTQSPTHLIKTRGQQVTLRCSSQSGHNTVSWYQQALGQGPQFIFQYYREEENGRGNFPPRFSGLQFPNYSSELNVNALELDDSALYLCASSLGGSSYEQYFGPGTRLTVT.

This clone occurred a few times. This chain uses TRBV6-5 with TRBJ1-2, with D uncertain. This CDR3 has 15 residues. Between the trimmed V and J ends, which lost 0 bases and 4 bases, there was a span of 12 bases. Germline V CDR1 and CDR2: MNHEY, SVGAGI. The CDR3: CASSYSSAATYGYTF. CDR3 nucleotide sequence: TGTGCCAGCAGTTACTCGTCGGCGGCGACCTATGGCTACACCTTC.

The V gene is TRBV29-1, the J gene TRBJ1-2, with a weak D call TRBD1 (6 bases). V dropped 6 bases and J dropped 13 bases, with 18 bases sitting between them. CDR1 is SQVTM, CDR2 ANQGSEA, per germline. CDR3 size: 11 residues. The CDR3 nucleotides read TGCAGCGTGAGGGCAGGGGATAGGGGCACCTTC. This sequence encodes CSVRAGDRGTF.

The chain combines TRBV25-1 with TRBJ2-1, with D possibly being TRBD2 (6 bases). V dropped 3 bases and J dropped 6 bases, with 12 bases sitting between them. In germline, CDR1 is MGHDK, CDR2 SYGVNS. CDR3 size: 14 residues. DNA of the CDR3: TGTGCCAGCAGTGAGCCGGGACTCCCCAATGAGCAGTTCTTC. It codes for CASSEPGLPNEQFF.